The sample holds many counts of the clone carrying this T cell receptor (beta chain). Its cognate antigen is unknown. The sorted Tregs were CD4+CD25+CD127-/low cells. After constant-region reverse-primer amplification, full-length variable regions underwent semi-nested PCR with Nested Universal Primer A. TCRdb passed the 5' RACE reads through MiXCR, listing each CDR3 protein once. Among 46,000 or so distinct CDR3 sequences listed, 20% to 25% were seen once. The CDR3 spans 14 residues. J gave up 5 bases and V 4 bases, and 5 bases lay outside the gene matches. From germline, CDR1 is SGHRS and CDR2 YFSETQ. Broader study findings: Tumor memory CD4+ T cell TCR gene usage clustered with blood and lymph node memory CD4+ cells and lymph node naive CD4+ cells. Larger-cohort validation covered only one TCR beta V-J rearrangement. Tumor Tregs overlapped most with tumor, then blood, naive CD4+ cells.

This chain connects TRBV5-1 to TRBJ2-2; 7 nucleotides match TRBD1. The sequenced sample consisted of Tregs sorted from a lymph node. The receptor was isolated from a female donor with breast cancer. This CDR3 reads CASSTGEDTGELFF. The CDR3 DNA sequence: TGCGCCAGCAGCACAGGGGAAGATACCGGGGAGCTGTTTTTT. The full variable domain, with the rest looked up from reference TRBV5-1 and TRBJ2-2, is KAGVTQTPRYLIKTRGQQVTLSCSPISGHRSVSWYQQTPGQGLQFLFEYFSETQRNKGNFPGRFSGRQFSNSRSEMNVSTLELGDSALYLCASSTGEDTGELFFGEGSRLTVL.